The clone carrying this T cell receptor beta chain was seen more than once but under ten times. Its target is not known. This entry is derived from a study of blood T cells in healthy people across ages. Study conclusions and caveats: Compared with aged donors, long-lived donors showed fewer expanded clones, suggesting selection.

Isolation recovered at least 6.5 million PBMCs from every sample. PCR was performed a second time for roughly 7 to 12 cycles using a sample-barcoded 5' primer and a J-beta primer mix. TCRdb fed the 5' RACE reads into MiXCR, producing one record per CDR3 protein. The repertoire has some 1,500,000 distinct CDR3 sequences, approximately 43% of them found once; the top ten carry 4%. The germline V gene encodes CDR1 MNHEY and CDR2 SVGEGT. The V end lost 2 bases, the J end lost 4 bases, and 9 bases lay between the germline ends. The CDR3 consists of 14 residues. The chain employs TRBV6-2 or TRBV6-3 and TRBJ2-1, with TRBD1 as a possible D gene (6 bases). The sequencing input was blood. The sequence was obtained from a woman younger than 30 in good health. CDR3 nucleotide sequence: TGTGCCAGCAGTTACGCAACAGGGTACAATGAGCAGTTCTTC. Residues: CASSYATGYNEQFF.